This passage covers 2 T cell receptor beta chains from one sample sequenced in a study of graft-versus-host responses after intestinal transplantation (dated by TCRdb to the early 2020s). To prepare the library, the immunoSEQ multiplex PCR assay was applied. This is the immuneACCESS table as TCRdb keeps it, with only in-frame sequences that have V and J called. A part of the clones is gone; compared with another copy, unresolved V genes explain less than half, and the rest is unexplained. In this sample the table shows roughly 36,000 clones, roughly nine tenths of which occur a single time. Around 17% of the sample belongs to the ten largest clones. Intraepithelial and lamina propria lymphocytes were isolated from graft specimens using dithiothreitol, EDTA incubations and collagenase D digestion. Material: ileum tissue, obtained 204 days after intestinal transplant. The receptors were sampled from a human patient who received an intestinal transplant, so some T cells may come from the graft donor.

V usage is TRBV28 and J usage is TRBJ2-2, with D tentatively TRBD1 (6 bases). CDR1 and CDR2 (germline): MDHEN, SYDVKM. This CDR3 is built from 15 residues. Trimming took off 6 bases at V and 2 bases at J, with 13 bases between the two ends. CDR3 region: CASSRGGQNTGELFF. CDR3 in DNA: TGTGCCAGCAGCCGAGGGGGACAAAACACCGGGGAGCTGTTTTTT.

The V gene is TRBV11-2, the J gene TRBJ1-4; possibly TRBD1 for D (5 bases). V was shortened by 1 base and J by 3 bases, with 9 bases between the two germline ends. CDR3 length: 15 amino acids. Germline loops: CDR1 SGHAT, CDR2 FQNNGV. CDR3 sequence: CASSLGGAPNEKLFF. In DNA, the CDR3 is TGTGCCAGCAGCTTAGGAGGGGCCCCTAATGAAAAACTGTTTTTT. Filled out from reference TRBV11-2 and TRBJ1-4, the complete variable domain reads EAGVAQSPRYKIIEKRQSVAFWCNPISGHATLYWYQQILGQGPKLLIQFQNNGVVDDSQLPKDRFSAERLKGVDSTLKIQPAKLEDSAVYLCASSLGGAPNEKLFFGSGTQLSVL.